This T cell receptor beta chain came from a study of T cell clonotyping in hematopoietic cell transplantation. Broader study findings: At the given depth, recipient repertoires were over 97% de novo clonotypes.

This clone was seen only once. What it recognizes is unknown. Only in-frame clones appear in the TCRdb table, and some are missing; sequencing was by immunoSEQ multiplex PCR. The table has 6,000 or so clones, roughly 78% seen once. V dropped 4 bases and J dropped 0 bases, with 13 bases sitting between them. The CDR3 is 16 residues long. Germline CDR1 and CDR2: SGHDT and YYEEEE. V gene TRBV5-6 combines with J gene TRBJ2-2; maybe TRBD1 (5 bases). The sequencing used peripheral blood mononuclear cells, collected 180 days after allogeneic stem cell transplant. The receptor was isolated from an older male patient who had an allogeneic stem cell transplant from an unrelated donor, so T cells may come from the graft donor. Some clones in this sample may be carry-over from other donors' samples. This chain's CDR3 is CASSPGLGANTGELFF. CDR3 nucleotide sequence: TGTGCCAGCAGCCCCGGGCTAGGGGCGAACACCGGGGAGCTGTTTTTT.